The 30 T cell receptor beta chains in this list originate from one sample, sequenced in a study of blood T cell repertoires in COVID-19. Sequencing used immunoSEQ multiplex PCR; TCRdb keeps in-frame clones, though not all of them. Among some 300,000 clones listed, 70% to 90% were seen once. The sequenced sample was peripheral blood. Every receptor here comes from a woman aged 45-65 years with COVID-19, enrolled during active disease.

J is TRBJ1-2 and V is TRBV27, with TRBD1 identical over 9 bases. The ends lost 5 bases at V and 4 bases at J; junction bases unmatched: 14. This CDR3 has 17 residues. The germline V gene encodes CDR1 MNHEY and CDR2 SMNVEV (reference sequence). The CDR3 sequence is CASSLQTPGTGIYGYTF. CDR3 nucleotide sequence: TGTGCCAGCAGTCTTCAAACCCCCGGGACAGGGATCTATGGCTACACCTTC.

This chain links TRBV9 with TRBJ2-5; no clear D. The CDR3 sequence is 15 residues long. Germline values: CDR1 SGDLS, CDR2 YYNGEE. Trimming removed 0 bases from V and 4 bases from J, with 13 bases in between. CDR3 region: CASSVALGSRETQYF. CDR3 sequence (DNA): TGTGCCAGCAGCGTAGCCCTCGGGTCCCGAGAGACCCAGTACTTC.

The chain carries TRBV11-3 and TRBJ2-3, with 12 bases identical to TRBD2. V lost 5 bases, J lost 6 bases, and 9 bases stayed unmatched. The CDR3 loop spans 16 amino acids. The V gene's germline CDR1 is SGHNT and CDR2 YENEEA. The CDR3 reads CASSPGLAGGPDTQYF. The CDR3 DNA is TGTGCCAGCAGCCCGGGGCTAGCGGGAGGGCCGGATACGCAGTATTTT.

The J gene is TRBJ2-5, the V gene TRBV6-5; the match to TRBD1 covers 7 bases. The CDR3 totals 13 residues. V lost 7 bases to trimming and J lost 5 bases; unmatched junction nucleotides: 7. CDR1 MNHEY and CDR2 SVGAGI come from the germline V gene. CDR3 nucleotide sequence: TGTGCCAGCACGGCAGGGGGTAGTGAGACCCAGTACTTC. It is translated as CASTAGGSETQYF.

The chain employs TRBV7-9 and TRBJ2-3; TRBD2 agrees at 7 bases. Germline V gene data show CDR1 as SEHNR and CDR2 as FQNEAQ (reference sequence). CDR3 length equals 15 residues. The V and J ends lost 5 bases and 0 bases, in that order; junction bases with no gene match: 5. The CDR3 loop is CASSRWGGSTDTQYF. The CDR3 DNA reads as TGTGCCAGCAGCCGTTGGGGGGGGAGCACAGATACGCAGTATTTT.

This rearrangement joins TRBV25-1 to TRBJ1-1; 8 bases line up with TRBD1. The V segment lost 2 bases and the J segment 1 base; nucleotides outside the gene matches: 6. CDR3 length: 16 residues. The germline V gene has CDR1 MGHDK and CDR2 SYGVNS. The CDR3 sequence is CASSERRTGGNTEAFF. CDR3 in DNA: TGTGCCAGCAGTGAAAGACGAACAGGGGGGAACACTGAAGCTTTCTTT.

This clone was detected only a few times. The V and J genes are TRBV6-5 and TRBJ2-7; D may be TRBD2 (6 bases). The CDR3 totals 15 residues. Trimming cost V 7 bases and J 2 bases, with 18 bases left between them. Germline assignment: CDR1 MNHEY and CDR2 SVGAGI. This chain's CDR3 is CASTQWGDSTYEQYF. The CDR3 nucleotides are TGTGCCAGCACTCAATGGGGGGACTCGACCTACGAGCAGTACTTC.

The V and J genes are TRBV13 and TRBJ2-3, with a tentative D call TRBD1 (5 bases). Trimming took off 3 bases at V and 3 bases at J, with 10 bases between the two ends. The CDR3 loop spans 14 amino acids. Germline CDR1 PRHDT, CDR2 FYEKMQ (reference sequence). The CDR3 sequence: CASSFRGGTDTQYF. DNA of the CDR3: TGTGCCAGCAGCTTTAGGGGTGGTACAGATACGCAGTATTTT.

The chain has TRBV7-8 and TRBJ2-5; 13 bases line up with TRBD2. The CDR3 runs 17 residues. The ends lost 6 bases at V and 1 base at J; junction bases unmatched: 8. Germline V gene lookup returns CDR1 SGHVS and CDR2 FQNEAQ. DNA of the CDR3: TGTGCCAGCAGGAGACTAGCGGGAGGTGGGATCCAAGAGACCCAGTACTTC. It translates to CASRRLAGGGIQETQYF.

This clone was counted a single time. This chain joins TRBV5-1 and TRBJ2-4; 8 nucleotides align to TRBD1. CDR3 length equals 17 residues. Trimming cost V 1 base and J 8 bases; bases outside gene matches: 14. The germline gives CDR1 SGHRS, CDR2 YFSETQ. In DNA form, the CDR3 reads TGCGCCAGCAGCTTGTGGGTGGGGACAGGACTACGGGACATTCAGTACTTC. Amino acid sequence: CASSLWVGTGLRDIQYF.

The chain links TRBV10-1 to TRBJ1-1, with D uncertain. The CDR3 runs 13 residues. Germline V gives CDR1 WNHNN, CDR2 SYGVQD (reference sequence). V lost 5 bases, J lost 1 base, and 8 bases lay in between. The CDR3 here is CASSRRENTEAFF. The DNA of the CDR3 is TGCGCCAGCAGTCGTCGGGAGAACACTGAAGCTTTCTTT.

This rearrangement joins TRBV19 to TRBJ2-7; 7 bases fit TRBD1. Trimming cost V 10 bases and J 0 bases; bases outside gene matches: 9. The CDR3 totals 14 residues. Germline CDR1 is LNHDA and CDR2 is SQIVND (reference sequence). The CDR3 is CATQRDRASYEQYF. Written as DNA, the CDR3 is TGTGCCACCCAAAGAGACAGGGCCTCCTACGAGCAGTACTTC.

This chain's CDR3 is CATSFASGRATTYNEQFF. The DNA of the CDR3 is TGTGCCACCAGTTTCGCTAGCGGGAGGGCCACGACCTACAATGAGCAGTTCTTC. The V and J genes are TRBV24-1 and TRBJ2-1; 12 bases match TRBD2. This CDR3 has 18 residues. V was clipped by 6 bases and J by 2 bases; unmatched bases: 10. CDR1 KGHDR and CDR2 SFDVKD come from the germline V gene.

The chain couples TRBV5-1 to TRBJ2-3; 9 positions match TRBD1. Germline CDR1 is SGHRS and CDR2 is YFSETQ. The CDR3 has 16 residues. V trimming: 0 bases; J trimming: 2 bases; junction bases outside the gene matches: 4. Here the CDR3 DNA reads TGCGCCAGCAGCTTGGTACAGGGGGCTCCCACAGATACGCAGTATTTT. Protein product: CASSLVQGAPTDTQYF.

The chain links TRBV9 to TRBJ2-6; 7 bases agree with TRBD2. The CDR3 loop spans 16 amino acids. From germline, CDR1 is SGDLS and CDR2 YYNGEE. V lost 1 base and J lost 0; bases outside the gene matches: 1. In nucleotides, the CDR3 is TGTGCCAGCAGCGTATCGGGGGGCTCTGGGGCCAACGTCCTGACTTTC. Residues: CASSVSGGSGANVLTF.

The rearrangement joins TRBV27 to TRBJ1-6; D remains unclear. The CDR3 extends over 13 amino acids. Deletions cut 0 bases from V and 9 bases from J, with 6 bases between. Germline assignment: CDR1 MNHEY and CDR2 SMNVEV (reference sequence). CDR3 loop: CASSLSIGSPLHF. The CDR3 DNA reads TGTGCCAGCAGTTTATCTATCGGTTCACCCCTCCACTTT.

The chain carries TRBV12-5 and TRBJ2-1; possibly TRBD2 for D (5 bases). V was cut by 0 bases and J by 4 bases, with 19 bases left in between. The CDR3 has 18 amino acids. The germline gives CDR1 LGHNT, CDR2 FRNRAP. The DNA for the CDR3 is TGTGCTAGTGGTTTGGTACGAGGAGCGGCCGTTTTTTACAATGAGCAGTTCTTC. Amino acid sequence: CASGLVRGAAVFYNEQFF.

The chain carries TRBV30 and TRBJ1-6, with 7 bases that match TRBD1. Trimming cost V 2 bases and J 4 bases; bases outside gene matches: 5. The germline V gene encodes CDR1 GTSNPN and CDR2 SVGIG (reference sequence). The length of the CDR3 is 15 residues. The CDR3 nucleotides are TGTGCCTGGAGTCCACCGGGACAGTATAATTCACCCCTCCACTTT. Residues: CAWSPPGQYNSPLHF.

The CDR3 sequence is CASSQAQRTGNTEAFF. CDR3 in DNA: TGCGCCAGCAGCCAAGCCCAGCGGACAGGGAACACTGAAGCTTTCTTT. V usage is TRBV4-1 and J usage is TRBJ1-1; 7 nucleotides line up with TRBD1. CDR3 size: 16 residues. V was clipped by 1 base and J by 1 base; unmatched bases: 6. Germline assignment: CDR1 MGHRA and CDR2 YSYEKL.

J is TRBJ2-1 and V is TRBV2; the D is unclear. The germline V and J ends were trimmed by 0 bases and 7 bases, with 16 bases remaining between them. The CDR3 totals 16 residues. The V gene's germline CDR1 is SNHLY and CDR2 FYNNEI. The CDR3 DNA follows: TGTGCCAGCAGTGAAGCGCTTAGTCCGAGGTTGAATGAGCAGTTCTTC. As protein: CASSEALSPRLNEQFF.

This chain connects TRBV19 to TRBJ2-7; 9 bases line up with TRBD1. The J segment lost 2 bases and the V segment lost 5 bases, leaving 4 bases of the junction unmatched. CDR1 and CDR2 (germline): LNHDA, SQIVND (reference sequence). There are 14 residues in the CDR3. The CDR3 nucleotides are TGTGCCAGTAGTGTGGGGACAGGGCCCTACGAGCAGTACTTC. Residues: CASSVGTGPYEQYF.

V is TRBV3-1 (or the pseudogene TRBV3-2) and J is TRBJ2-5; 8 nucleotides agree with TRBD1. V shed 4 bases and J 1 base; nucleotides not matched to a gene: 5. This CDR3 contains 15 residues. CDR1 is LGHDT, CDR2 YNNKEL, per germline (reference sequence). In DNA, the CDR3 is TGTGCCAGCAGCCCCCGGGACAGGAGCCAAGAGACCCAGTACTTC. As protein: CASSPRDRSQETQYF.

The rearrangement links TRBV30 to TRBJ1-2, with 10 bases matching TRBD1. The germline gives CDR1 GTSNPN, CDR2 SVGIG (reference sequence). V was pared by 3 bases and J by 3 bases, with 7 bases of the junction left unmatched. The CDR3 totals 15 residues. CDR3: CAWRGTGDFYYGYTF. The CDR3 nucleotides read TGTGCCTGGAGGGGGACAGGGGACTTTTACTATGGCTACACCTTC.

The chain couples TRBV27 to TRBJ2-2; D possibly corresponds to TRBD1 (6 bases). V lost 2 bases to trimming and J lost 3 bases, with 10 bases between them. The CDR3 is made up of 15 amino acids. Germline values: CDR1 MNHEY, CDR2 SMNVEV (reference sequence). CDR3 amino acids: CASSLEGVYTGELFF. The CDR3 nucleotides are TGTGCCAGCAGTTTAGAGGGGGTCTACACCGGGGAGCTGTTTTTT.

The V gene is TRBV9, the J gene TRBJ2-2; D remains unclear. The V gene lost 0 bases and the J gene lost 5 bases, with 11 bases spanning the gap. The CDR3 runs 15 residues. Looked up from germline, CDR1 is SGDLS and CDR2 is YYNGEE. The CDR3 spells CASSVDQVQTGELFF. The DNA of the CDR3 is TGTGCCAGCAGCGTAGATCAGGTCCAGACCGGGGAGCTGTTTTTT.

The J gene is TRBJ1-3, the V gene TRBV5-1, with TRBD1 matching 8 bases. Per the germline V gene, CDR1 is SGHRS and CDR2 is YFSETQ. CDR3 size: 15 residues. The junction had 3 bases not matched to a gene; V was cut back by 0 bases and J by 4 bases. The DNA for the CDR3 is TGCGCCAGCAGCTTGGGACAGGGGAAGGGAAACACCATATATTTT. It yields the protein CASSLGQGKGNTIYF.

The J gene is TRBJ1-1, the V gene TRBV6-2 or TRBV6-3; 10 bases are a match to TRBD1. Per the germline V gene, CDR1 is MNHEY and CDR2 is SVGEGT. The ends lost 2 bases at V and 3 bases at J; junction bases unmatched: 6. The CDR3 totals 16 residues. The CDR3 here is CASSYQTGGSYTEAFF. The CDR3 bases are TGTGCCAGCAGTTACCAGACAGGGGGCTCGTACACTGAAGCTTTCTTT.

The V and J genes are TRBV4-1 and TRBJ1-5; D unresolved. Germline loops: CDR1 MGHRA, CDR2 YSYEKL. V was cut by 0 bases and J by 7 bases, with 13 bases left in between. The CDR3 covers 15 residues. DNA for the CDR3: TGCGCCAGCAGCCAAGATACTGCGTCCCGGCAGCCCCAGCATTTT. It specifies CASSQDTASRQPQHF.

CDR3 region: CASSGRDSRNNSPLHF. Written as DNA, the CDR3 is TGTGCCAGCAGCGGCAGGGACAGCCGGAATAATTCACCCCTCCACTTT. The chain recombines TRBV7-8 with TRBJ1-6; 7 bases match TRBD1. Unmatched junction bases numbered 9, after V lost 5 bases and J lost 5 bases. CDR1 is SGHVS, CDR2 FQNEAQ, per germline. The CDR3 covers 16 residues.

The chain combines TRBV7-9 with TRBJ1-4; D gene uncertain. Germline assignment: CDR1 SEHNR and CDR2 FQNEAQ (reference sequence). This CDR3 has 14 amino acids. Trimming took 0 bases from V and 8 from J, leaving 10 bases between them. The chain's CDR3 is CASSLANPGEKLFF. The CDR3 DNA follows: TGTGCCAGCAGCTTAGCGAACCCGGGAGAAAAACTGTTTTTT.